This T cell receptor (beta chain) was sequenced for a study of T-cell memory formation after mild COVID-19. Constant-segment primers were used for 5'RACE, and the resulting TCR alpha and TCR beta cDNA libraries carried sample barcodes and UMIs. One entry per CDR3 protein results from TCRdb running MiXCR on the 5' RACE reads. The sample contains some 350,000 distinct CDR3 sequences, 10% to 15% of which appear only once. Regarding the study as a whole: Memory sampled before infection contained some responding clones, suggesting cross-reactive memory joined. CD4+ contracting clones were mainly CM and EM; CD8+ ones, EMRA. Later expanders leaned CD4+, whereas clones that contracted between day 15 and 85 were balanced CD4/CD8.

V was cut by 5 bases and J by 3 bases, with 10 bases left in between. Germline lookup yields CDR1 SGHTA and CDR2 FQGNSA. The CDR3 length is 14 residues. This clonotype has only a few counts. Antigen unknown. This chain uses TRBV7-2 with TRBJ2-2, with D tentatively TRBD2 (6 bases). Input material: PBMCs or a T cell subset sorted from them (not recorded which). The clonotype comes from a man aged 18 to 29 who had mild COVID-19 (a few samples of this study predate the infection). Cell type and time point are not known. DNA for the CDR3: TGTGCCAGCAGCGCATGGGGGGACACCGGGGAGCTGTTTTTT. Translated: CASSAWGDTGELFF.